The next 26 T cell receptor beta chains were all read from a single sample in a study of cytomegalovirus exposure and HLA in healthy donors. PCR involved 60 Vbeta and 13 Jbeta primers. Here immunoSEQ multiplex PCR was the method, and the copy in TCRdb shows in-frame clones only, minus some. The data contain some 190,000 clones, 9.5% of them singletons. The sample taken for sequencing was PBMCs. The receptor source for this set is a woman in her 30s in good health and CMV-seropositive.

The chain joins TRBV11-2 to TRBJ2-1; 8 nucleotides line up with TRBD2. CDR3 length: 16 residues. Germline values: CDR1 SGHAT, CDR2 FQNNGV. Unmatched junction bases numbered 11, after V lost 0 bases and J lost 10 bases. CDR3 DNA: TGTGCCAGCAGCTTAGATTGGCTAGCGGGTGGGGCAGAGCAGTTCTTC. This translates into CASSLDWLAGGAEQFF.

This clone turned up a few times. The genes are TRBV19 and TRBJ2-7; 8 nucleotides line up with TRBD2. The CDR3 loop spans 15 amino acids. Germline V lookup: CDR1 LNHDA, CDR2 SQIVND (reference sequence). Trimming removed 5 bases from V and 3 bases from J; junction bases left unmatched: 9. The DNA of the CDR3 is TGTGCCAGTAGTCACGGACTAGCTGCAAGCTACGAGCAGTACTTC. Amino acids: CASSHGLAASYEQYF.

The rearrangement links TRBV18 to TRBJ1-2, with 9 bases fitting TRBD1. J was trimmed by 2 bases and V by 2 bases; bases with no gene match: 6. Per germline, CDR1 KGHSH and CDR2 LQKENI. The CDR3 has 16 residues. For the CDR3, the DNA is TGTGCCAGCTCACCAATCGGACAGGGGTCCAACTATGGCTACACCTTC. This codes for CASSPIGQGSNYGYTF.

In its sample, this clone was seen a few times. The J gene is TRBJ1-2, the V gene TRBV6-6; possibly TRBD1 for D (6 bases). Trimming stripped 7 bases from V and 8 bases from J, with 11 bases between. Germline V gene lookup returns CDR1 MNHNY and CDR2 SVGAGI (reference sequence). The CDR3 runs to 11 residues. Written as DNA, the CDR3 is TGTGCCAGCACTCTTAGGGGGGGCTACACCTTC. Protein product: CASTLRGGYTF.

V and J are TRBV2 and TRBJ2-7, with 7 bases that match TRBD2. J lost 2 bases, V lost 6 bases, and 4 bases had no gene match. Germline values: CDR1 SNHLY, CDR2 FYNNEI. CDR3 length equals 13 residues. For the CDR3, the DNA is TGTGCCAGCAGCCCCGGGACTACCTACGAGCAGTACTTC. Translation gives CASSPGTTYEQYF.

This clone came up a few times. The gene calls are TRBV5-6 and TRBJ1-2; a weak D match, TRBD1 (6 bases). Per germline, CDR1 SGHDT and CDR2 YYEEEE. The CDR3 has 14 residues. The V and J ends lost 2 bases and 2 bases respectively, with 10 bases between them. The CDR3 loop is CASSLRGGNYGYTF. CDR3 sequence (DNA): TGTGCCAGCAGCTTAAGGGGGGGAAACTATGGCTACACCTTC.

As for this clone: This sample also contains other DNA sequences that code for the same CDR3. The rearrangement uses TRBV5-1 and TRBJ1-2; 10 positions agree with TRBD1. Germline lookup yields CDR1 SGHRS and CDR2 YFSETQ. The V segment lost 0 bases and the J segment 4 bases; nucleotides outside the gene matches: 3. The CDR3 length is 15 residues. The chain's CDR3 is CASSLGQGASYGYTF. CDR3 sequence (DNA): TGCGCCAGCAGCTTGGGACAGGGGGCGAGCTATGGCTACACCTTC.

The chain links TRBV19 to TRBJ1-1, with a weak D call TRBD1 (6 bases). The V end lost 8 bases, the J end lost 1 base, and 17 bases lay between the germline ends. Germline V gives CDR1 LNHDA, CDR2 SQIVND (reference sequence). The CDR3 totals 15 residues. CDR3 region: CASPRRGRGNTEAFF. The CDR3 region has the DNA TGTGCCAGTCCTCGAAGGGGCAGGGGGAACACTGAAGCTTTCTTT.

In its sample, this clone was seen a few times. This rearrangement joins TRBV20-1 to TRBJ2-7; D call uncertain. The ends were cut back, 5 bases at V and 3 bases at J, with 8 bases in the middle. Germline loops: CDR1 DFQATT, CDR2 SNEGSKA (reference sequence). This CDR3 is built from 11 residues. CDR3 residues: CSAGPRYEQYF. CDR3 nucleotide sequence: TGCAGTGCTGGCCCTCGCTACGAGCAGTACTTC.

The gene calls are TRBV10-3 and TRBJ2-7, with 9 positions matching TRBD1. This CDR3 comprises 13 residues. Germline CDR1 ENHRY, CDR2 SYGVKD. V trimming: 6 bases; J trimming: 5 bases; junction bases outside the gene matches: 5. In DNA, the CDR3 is TGTGCCATCAGCAGAGACAGGGGGGACGAGCAGTACTTC. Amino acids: CAISRDRGDEQYF.

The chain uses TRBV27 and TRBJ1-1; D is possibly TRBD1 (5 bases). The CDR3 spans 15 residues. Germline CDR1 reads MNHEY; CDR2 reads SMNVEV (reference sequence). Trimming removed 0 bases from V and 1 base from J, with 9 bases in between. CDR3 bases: TGTGCCAGCAGTTTATCGGTCCAGGGGAACACTGAAGCTTTCTTT. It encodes CASSLSVQGNTEAFF.

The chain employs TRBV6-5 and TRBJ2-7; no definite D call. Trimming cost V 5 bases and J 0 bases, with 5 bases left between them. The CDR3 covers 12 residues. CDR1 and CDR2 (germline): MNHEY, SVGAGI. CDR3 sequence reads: CASSPRSYEQYF. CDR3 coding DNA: TGTGCCAGCAGTCCGCGCTCCTACGAGCAGTACTTC.

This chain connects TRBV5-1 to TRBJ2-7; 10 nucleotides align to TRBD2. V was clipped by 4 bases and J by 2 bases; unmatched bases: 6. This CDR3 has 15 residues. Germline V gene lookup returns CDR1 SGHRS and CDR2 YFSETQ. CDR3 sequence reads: CASSGSSGGAYEQYF. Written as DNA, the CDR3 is TGCGCCAGCAGCGGGTCTAGCGGGGGAGCCTACGAGCAGTACTTC.

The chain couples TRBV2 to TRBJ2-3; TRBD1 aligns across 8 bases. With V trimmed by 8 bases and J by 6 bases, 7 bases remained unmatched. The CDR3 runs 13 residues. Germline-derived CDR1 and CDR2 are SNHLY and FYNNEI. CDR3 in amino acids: CASSTGAEDTQYF. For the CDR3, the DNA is TGTGCCAGCTCGACAGGGGCCGAGGATACGCAGTATTTT.

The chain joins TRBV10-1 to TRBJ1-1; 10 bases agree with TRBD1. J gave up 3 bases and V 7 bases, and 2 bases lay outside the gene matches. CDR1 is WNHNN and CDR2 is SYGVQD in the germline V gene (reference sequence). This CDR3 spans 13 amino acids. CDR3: CASTGQGDTEAFF. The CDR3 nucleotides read TGCGCCAGCACAGGACAGGGGGACACTGAAGCTTTCTTT.

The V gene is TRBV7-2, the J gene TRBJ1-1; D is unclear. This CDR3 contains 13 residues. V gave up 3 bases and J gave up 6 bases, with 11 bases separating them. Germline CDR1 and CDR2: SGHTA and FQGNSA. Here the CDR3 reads CASSFASRAEAFF. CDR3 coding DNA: TGTGCCAGCAGCTTTGCTAGCCGCGCTGAAGCTTTCTTT.

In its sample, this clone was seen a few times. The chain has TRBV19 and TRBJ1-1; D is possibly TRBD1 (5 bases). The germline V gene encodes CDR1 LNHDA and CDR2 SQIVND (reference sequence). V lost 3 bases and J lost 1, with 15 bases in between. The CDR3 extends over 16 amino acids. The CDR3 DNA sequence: TGTGCCAGTAGTATCCCCGGGTCCGGGGGGAACACTGAAGCTTTCTTT. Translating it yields CASSIPGSGGNTEAFF. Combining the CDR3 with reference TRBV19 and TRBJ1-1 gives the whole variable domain DGGITQSPKYLFRKEGQNVTLSCEQNLNHDAMYWYRQDPGQGLRLIYYSQIVNDFQKGDIAEGYSVSREKKESFPLTVTSAQKNPTAFYLCASSIPGSGGNTEAFFGQGTRLTVV.

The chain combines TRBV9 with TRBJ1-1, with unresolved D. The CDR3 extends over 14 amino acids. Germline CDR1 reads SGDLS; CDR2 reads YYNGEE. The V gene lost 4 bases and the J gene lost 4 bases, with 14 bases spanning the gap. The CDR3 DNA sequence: TGTGCCAGCAGCCCCTGGCTGGGGAGCACTGAAGCTTTCTTT. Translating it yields CASSPWLGSTEAFF.

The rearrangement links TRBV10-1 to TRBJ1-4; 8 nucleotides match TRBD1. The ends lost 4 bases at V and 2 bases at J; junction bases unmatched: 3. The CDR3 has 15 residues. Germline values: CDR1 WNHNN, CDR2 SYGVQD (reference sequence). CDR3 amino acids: CASSGTGWTNEKLFF. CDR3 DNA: TGCGCCAGCAGTGGGACAGGGTGGACTAATGAAAAACTGTTTTTT.

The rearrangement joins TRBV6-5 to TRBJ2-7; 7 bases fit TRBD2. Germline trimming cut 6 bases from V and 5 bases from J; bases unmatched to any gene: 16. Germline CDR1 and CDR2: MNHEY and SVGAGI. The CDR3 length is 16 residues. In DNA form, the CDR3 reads TGTGCCAGCAGCTACGCCGGGGGATTAGCGGGTAACGAGCAGTACTTC. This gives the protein CASSYAGGLAGNEQYF.

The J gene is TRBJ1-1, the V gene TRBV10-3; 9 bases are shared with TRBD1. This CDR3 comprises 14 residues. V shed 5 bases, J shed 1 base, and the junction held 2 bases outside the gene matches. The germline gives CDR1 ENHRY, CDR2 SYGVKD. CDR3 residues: CAISRTGENTEAFF. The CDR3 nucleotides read TGTGCCATCAGTCGGACAGGGGAGAACACTGAAGCTTTCTTT.

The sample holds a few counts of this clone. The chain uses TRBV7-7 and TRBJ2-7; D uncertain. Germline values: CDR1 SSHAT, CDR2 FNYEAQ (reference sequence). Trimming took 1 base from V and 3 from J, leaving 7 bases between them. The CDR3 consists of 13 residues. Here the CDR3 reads CASSLELNYEQYF. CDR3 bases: TGTGCCAGCAGCTTAGAACTAAACTACGAGCAGTACTTC.

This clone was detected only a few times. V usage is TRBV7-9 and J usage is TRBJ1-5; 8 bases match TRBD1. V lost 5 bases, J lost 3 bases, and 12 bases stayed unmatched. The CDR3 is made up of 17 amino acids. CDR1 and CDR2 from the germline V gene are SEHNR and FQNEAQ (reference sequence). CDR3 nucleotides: TGTGCCAGCAGCATCCTCCGGGGACAGGAATCCAATCAGCCCCAGCATTTT. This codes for CASSILRGQESNQPQHF.

The CDR3 region has the DNA TGTGCCCAACAGGGTATCACGACCTACGAGCAGTACTTC. It encodes CAQQGITTYEQYF. The gene calls are TRBV30 and TRBJ2-7; D is perhaps TRBD1 (6 bases). Trimming took 8 bases from V and 2 from J, leaving 16 bases between them. CDR1 and CDR2 from the germline V gene are GTSNPN and SVGIG (reference sequence). The CDR3 has 13 amino acids.

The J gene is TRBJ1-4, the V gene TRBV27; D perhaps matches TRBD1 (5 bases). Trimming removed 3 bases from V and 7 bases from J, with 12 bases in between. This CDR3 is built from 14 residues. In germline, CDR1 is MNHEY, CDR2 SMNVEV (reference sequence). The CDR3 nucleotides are TGTGCCAGCAGTTTGTGGCCGGGGGGTGAAAAACTGTTTTTT. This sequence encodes CASSLWPGGEKLFF.

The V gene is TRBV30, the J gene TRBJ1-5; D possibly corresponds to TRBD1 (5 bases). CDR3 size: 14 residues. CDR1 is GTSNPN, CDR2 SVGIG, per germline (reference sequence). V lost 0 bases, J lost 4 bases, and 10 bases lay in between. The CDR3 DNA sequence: TGTGCCTGGAGTGTATCCAGGGTGAATCAGCCCCAGCATTTT. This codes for CAWSVSRVNQPQHF.